This record looks at one TCR beta chain sequence and its context. Donors sampled were nominally healthy, though unrecorded immune exposures were likely. These data belong to a study of cytomegalovirus exposure and HLA in healthy donors. The PCR ran on 60 Vbeta and 13 Jbeta primers. TCRdb keeps only in-frame clones here, not all; method: immunoSEQ multiplex PCR. Found here are about 64,000 clones, about 85% of them singletons; the top ten hold over 8.5%. V was clipped by 6 bases and J by 0 bases; unmatched bases: 9. The germline gives CDR1 SGHRS, CDR2 YFSETQ. CDR3 length equals 16 residues. Sequenced sample: PBMCs. This TCR was recovered from a female donor in good health and CMV-seronegative. The chain joins TRBV5-1 to TRBJ2-3; TRBD2 aligns across 8 bases. The CDR3 spells CASNKGLDFSTDTQYF. The CDR3 nucleotides read TGCGCCAGCAATAAGGGACTAGACTTTAGCACAGATACGCAGTATTTT.